The present TCR beta chain was sequenced within a study of blood T cell repertoires in COVID-19 (dated by TCRdb to the early 2020s). For context, the study as a whole: Collaborator samples came from the United States, Italy and Spain and covered acute and convalescent phases of COVID-19. The samples were drawn from the first 160 participants of the ongoing ImmuneRACE study and from over a thousand subjects provided by 6 global collaborators. The material from the prospective study consisted of cDNA or gDNA derived from T cells, B-cell-depleted T cells, or PBMCs. A de-identified subject ID, COVID-19 status, age in years and sex were almost always included in the sample metadata. The dataset comprised deeply sampled blood TCRbeta repertoires from subjects exposed to, actively infected with, or recovered from COVID-19. Where available, HLA class I and class II types were obtained from metadata supplied by the sample provider rather than from assay-based typing. The repertoires were made available in a free public database intended to serve as a resource for research on the immune response to SARS-CoV-2. The investigation overall reported the following: How much clinical and demographic metadata was included differed by source and by participant, and the metadata was provided uncurated.

Each collaborating institution followed its own protocols to collect whole blood in K2EDTA tubes. Collaborator samples were shipped for TCRbeta analysis as frozen whole blood, isolated PBMCs, or DNA extracted from either sample type. The immunoSEQ Assay, a bias-controlled multiplex PCR, was used to amplify TCRbeta CDR3 regions from genomic DNA. In the original analysis: The number of nucleated cells in each sample was estimated by amplification of reference gene primers within the assay. Sequence reads were collapsed and filtered to measure the absolute abundance of every unique TCRbeta CDR3 rearrangement. For each sample, productive Simpson clonality was calculated as the square root of Simpson's diversity index over productive rearrangements. Not all clones reach the TCRdb copy of this immuneACCESS table, which keeps in-frame sequences only. Checked studies attribute under half of the gap to unresolved V genes and leave the rest unexplained. V and J calls and clone size are those listed in that table; D and trimming were worked out from the DNA. Here the sample has around 72,000 clones; roughly 90% occur a single time. Approximately 30% of the sample goes to the ten largest clones.

The V and J ends are trimmed by 8 bases and 1 base, leaving 14 bases between them. Via the germline V gene (reference sequence), CDR1 is GTSNPN and CDR2 SVGIG. From cysteine to phenylalanine, the CDR3 is 14 amino acids long. Solely the CDR3 DNA is kept, with 42 bases framed from the first base. About this clone itself: No antigen is known for it. Nothing much larger sits one base from this clone, and base qualities are not available.

Sequenced material: peripheral blood. This chain joins TRBV30 to TRBJ2-2; TRBD1 is perhaps the D gene, given 6 matching bases. The TCR originated in a man between 45 and 60 years old with acute or convalescent COVID-19. The CDR3: CATPGTLNTGELFF. In nucleotide form, the sequence is TGTGCCACGCCCGGGACACTGAACACCGGGGAGCTGTTTTTT.